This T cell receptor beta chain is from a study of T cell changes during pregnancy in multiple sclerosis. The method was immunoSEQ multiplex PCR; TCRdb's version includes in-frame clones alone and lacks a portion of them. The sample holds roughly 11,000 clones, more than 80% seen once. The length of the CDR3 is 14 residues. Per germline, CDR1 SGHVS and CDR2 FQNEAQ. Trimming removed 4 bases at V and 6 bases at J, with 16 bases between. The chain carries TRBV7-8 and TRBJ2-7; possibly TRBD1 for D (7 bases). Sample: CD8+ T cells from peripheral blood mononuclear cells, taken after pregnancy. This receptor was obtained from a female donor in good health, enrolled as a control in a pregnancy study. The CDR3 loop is CASSYPGGGREQYF. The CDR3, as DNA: TGTGCCAGCAGCTACCCAGGGGGAGGCCGCGAGCAGTACTTC.